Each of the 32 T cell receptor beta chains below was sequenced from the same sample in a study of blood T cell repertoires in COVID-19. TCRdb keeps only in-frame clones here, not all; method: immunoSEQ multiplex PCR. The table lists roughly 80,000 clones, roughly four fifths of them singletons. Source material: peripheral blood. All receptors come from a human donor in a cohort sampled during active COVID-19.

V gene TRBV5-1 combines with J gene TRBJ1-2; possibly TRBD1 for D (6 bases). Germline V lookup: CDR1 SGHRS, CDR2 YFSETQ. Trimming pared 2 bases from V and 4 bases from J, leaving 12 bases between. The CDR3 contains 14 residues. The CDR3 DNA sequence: TGCGCCAGCAGCTTATCCGGACAGCCCTATGGCTACACCTTC. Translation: CASSLSGQPYGYTF. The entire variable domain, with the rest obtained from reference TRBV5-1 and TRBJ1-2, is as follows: KAGVTQTPRYLIKTRGQQVTLSCSPISGHRSVSWYQQTPGQGLQFLFEYFSETQRNKGNFPGRFSGRQFSNSRSEMNVSTLELGDSALYLCASSLSGQPYGYTFGSGTRLTVV.

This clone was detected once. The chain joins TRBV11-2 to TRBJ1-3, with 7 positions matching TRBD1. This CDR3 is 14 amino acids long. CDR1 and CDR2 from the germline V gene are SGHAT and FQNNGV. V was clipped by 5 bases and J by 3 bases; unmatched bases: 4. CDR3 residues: CASSLQGGGNTIYF. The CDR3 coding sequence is TGTGCCAGCAGCCTCCAGGGGGGTGGAAACACCATATATTTT.

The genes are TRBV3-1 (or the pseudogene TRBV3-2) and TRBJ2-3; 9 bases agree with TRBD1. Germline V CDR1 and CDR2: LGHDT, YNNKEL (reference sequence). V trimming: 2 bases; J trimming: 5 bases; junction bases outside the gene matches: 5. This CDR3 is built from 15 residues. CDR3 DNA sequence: TGTGCCAGCAGCCAAACGGGGGGACAGGGAGATACGCAGTATTTT. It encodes CASSQTGGQGDTQYF.

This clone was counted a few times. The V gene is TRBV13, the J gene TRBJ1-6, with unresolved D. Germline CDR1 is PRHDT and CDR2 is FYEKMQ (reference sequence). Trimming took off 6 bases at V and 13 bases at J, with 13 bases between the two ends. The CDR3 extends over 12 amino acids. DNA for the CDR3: TGTGCCAGCAGTCTGAGGACGGGGCCCCTCCACTTT. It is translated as CASSLRTGPLHF.

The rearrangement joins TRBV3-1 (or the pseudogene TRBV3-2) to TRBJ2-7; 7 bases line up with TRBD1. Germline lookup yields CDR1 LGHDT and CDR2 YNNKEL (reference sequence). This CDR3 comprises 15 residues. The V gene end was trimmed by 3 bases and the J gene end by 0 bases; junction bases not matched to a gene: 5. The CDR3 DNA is TGTGCCAGCAGCCAGGGGACAGAGAACTCCTACGAGCAGTACTTC. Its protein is CASSQGTENSYEQYF.

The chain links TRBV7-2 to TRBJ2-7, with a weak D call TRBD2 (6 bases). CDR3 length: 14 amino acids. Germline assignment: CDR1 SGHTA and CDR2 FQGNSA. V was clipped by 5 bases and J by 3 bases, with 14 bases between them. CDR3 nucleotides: TGTGCCAGCAGCCCCCCGGGGAGGCACTACGAGCAGTACTTC. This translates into CASSPPGRHYEQYF.

Here the CDR3 DNA reads TGTGCCAGCAGCGGACACCCAAATGCTAACTATGGCTACACCTTC. This sequence encodes CASSGHPNANYGYTF. The V and J genes are TRBV5-6 and TRBJ1-2; tentative D call: TRBD1 (5 bases). The CDR3 sequence is 15 residues long. Trimming shortened V by 4 bases and J by 0 bases, and 13 bases separated the two germline ends. Looked up from germline, CDR1 is SGHDT and CDR2 is YYEEEE.

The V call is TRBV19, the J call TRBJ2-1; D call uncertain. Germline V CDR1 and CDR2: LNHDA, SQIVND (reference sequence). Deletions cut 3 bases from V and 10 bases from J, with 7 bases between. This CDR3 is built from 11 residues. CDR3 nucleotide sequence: TGTGCCAGTAGTATGAGGCGAGAGCAGTTCTTC. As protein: CASSMRREQFF. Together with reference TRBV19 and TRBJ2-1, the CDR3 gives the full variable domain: DGGITQSPKYLFRKEGQNVTLSCEQNLNHDAMYWYRQDPGQGLRLIYYSQIVNDFQKGDIAEGYSVSREKKESFPLTVTSAQKNPTAFYLCASSMRREQFFGPGTRLTVL.

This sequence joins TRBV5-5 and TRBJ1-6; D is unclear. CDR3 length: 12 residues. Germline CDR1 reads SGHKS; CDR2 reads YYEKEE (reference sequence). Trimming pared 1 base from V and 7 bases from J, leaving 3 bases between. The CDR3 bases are TGTGCCAGCAGCTTGCAGAATTCACCCCTCCACTTT. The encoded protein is CASSLQNSPLHF.

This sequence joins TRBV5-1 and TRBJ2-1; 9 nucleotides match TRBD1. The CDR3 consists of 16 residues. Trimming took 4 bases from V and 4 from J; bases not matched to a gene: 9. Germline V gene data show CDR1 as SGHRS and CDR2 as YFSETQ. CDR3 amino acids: CASSPFGQGIYNEQFF. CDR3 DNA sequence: TGCGCCAGCAGCCCCTTCGGACAGGGGATTTACAATGAGCAGTTCTTC.

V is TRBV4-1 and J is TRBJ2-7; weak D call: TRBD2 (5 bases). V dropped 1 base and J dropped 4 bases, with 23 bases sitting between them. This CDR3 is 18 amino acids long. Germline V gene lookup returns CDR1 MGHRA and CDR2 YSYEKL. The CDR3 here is CASSQALAQRERGYEQYF. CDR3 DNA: TGCGCCAGCAGCCAAGCTCTGGCGCAACGGGAACGGGGATACGAGCAGTACTTC.

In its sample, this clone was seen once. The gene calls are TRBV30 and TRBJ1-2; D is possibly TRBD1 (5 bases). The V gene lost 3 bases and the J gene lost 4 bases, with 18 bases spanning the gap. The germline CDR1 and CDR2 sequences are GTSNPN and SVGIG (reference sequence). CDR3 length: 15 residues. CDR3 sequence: CAWSPWGGAIYGYTF. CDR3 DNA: TGTGCCTGGAGCCCCTGGGGGGGAGCTATCTATGGCTACACCTTC.

The DNA of the CDR3 is TGCAGCACCCCCCGACCAGAAGATGGCAATACGGGTGAAGCTTTCTTT. Translation gives CSTPRPEDGNTGEAFF. This rearrangement joins TRBV29-1 to TRBJ1-1; no clear D gene. V was pared by 8 bases and J by 7 bases, with 29 bases between. The CDR3 is made up of 16 amino acids. The V gene's germline CDR1 is SQVTM and CDR2 ANQGSEA.

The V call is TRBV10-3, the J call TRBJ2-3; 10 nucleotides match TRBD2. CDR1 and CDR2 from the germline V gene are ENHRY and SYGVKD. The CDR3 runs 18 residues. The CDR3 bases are TGTGCTGCCACCCCGGGGACAGCGGGGGGGCCTGGGACAGATACGCAGTATTTT. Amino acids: CAATPGTAGGPGTDTQYF.

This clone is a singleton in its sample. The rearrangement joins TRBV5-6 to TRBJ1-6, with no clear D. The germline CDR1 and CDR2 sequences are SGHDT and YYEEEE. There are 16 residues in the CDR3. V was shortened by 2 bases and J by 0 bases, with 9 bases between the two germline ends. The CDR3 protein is CASSLSKSSYNSPLHF. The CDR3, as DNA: TGTGCCAGCAGCTTATCGAAGAGCTCCTATAATTCACCCCTCCACTTT.

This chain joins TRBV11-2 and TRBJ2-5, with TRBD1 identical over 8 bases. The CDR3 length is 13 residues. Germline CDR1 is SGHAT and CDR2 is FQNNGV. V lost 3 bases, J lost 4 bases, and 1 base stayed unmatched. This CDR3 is CASSFGQGETQYF. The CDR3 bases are TGTGCCAGCAGCTTCGGACAGGGAGAGACCCAGTACTTC.

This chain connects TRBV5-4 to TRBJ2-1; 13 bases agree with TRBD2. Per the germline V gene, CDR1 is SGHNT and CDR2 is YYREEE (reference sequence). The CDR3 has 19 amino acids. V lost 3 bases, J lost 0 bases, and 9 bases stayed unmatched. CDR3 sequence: CASSSGLAGASSSYNEQFF. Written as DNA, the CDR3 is TGTGCCAGCAGCTCAGGACTAGCGGGGGCCTCGAGCTCCTACAATGAGCAGTTCTTC.

The CDR3 DNA follows: TGTGCCAGCAGCCCACAAGCTCTGACAGACGCTAATGAAAAACTGTTTTTT. As protein: CASSPQALTDANEKLFF. V gene TRBV7-9 combines with J gene TRBJ1-4, with D perhaps TRBD1 (5 bases). The CDR3 loop spans 17 amino acids. In germline, CDR1 is SEHNR, CDR2 FQNEAQ (reference sequence). The germline V and J ends were trimmed by 5 bases and 3 bases, with 19 bases remaining between them.

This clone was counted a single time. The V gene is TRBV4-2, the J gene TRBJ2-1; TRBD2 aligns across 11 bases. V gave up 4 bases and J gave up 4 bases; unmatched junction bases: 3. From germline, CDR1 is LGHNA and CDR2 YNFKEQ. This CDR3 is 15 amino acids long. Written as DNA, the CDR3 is TGTGCCAGCAGCCCGGGGACTAGCGGATACAATGAGCAGTTCTTC. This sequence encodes CASSPGTSGYNEQFF.

CDR3 in DNA: TGTGCCAGCAGCGGACAGGGTGGCTCTGGGGCCAACGTCCTGACTTTC. Translation gives CASSGQGGSGANVLTF. This rearrangement joins TRBV9 to TRBJ2-6; TRBD1 agrees at 7 bases. V was clipped by 3 bases and J by 0 bases; unmatched bases: 3. Germline CDR1 reads SGDLS; CDR2 reads YYNGEE. This CDR3 is 16 amino acids long.

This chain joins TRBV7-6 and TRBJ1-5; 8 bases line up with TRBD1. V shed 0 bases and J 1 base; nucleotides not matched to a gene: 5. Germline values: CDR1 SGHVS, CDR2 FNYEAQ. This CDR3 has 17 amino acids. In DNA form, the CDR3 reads TGTGCCAGCAGCTTAGCGGTCTGGACAGGGAGCAATCAGCCCCAGCATTTT. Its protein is CASSLAVWTGSNQPQHF.

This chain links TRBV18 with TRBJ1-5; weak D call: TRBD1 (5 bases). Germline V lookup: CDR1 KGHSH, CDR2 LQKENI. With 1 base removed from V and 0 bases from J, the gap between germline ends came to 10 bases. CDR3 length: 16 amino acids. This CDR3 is CASSPLSRDSNQPQHF. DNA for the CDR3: TGTGCCAGCTCACCACTCAGCAGGGATAGCAATCAGCCCCAGCATTTT.

The CDR3 DNA reads as TGTGCCAGCAGTTTATCGAGGGCTACCACAGATACGCAGTATTTT. It codes for CASSLSRATTDTQYF. The V gene is TRBV27, the J gene TRBJ2-3; possible D gene TRBD2, 5 bases. CDR1 and CDR2 (germline): MNHEY, SMNVEV (reference sequence). V lost 0 bases and J lost 2, with 9 bases in between. This CDR3 has 15 residues.

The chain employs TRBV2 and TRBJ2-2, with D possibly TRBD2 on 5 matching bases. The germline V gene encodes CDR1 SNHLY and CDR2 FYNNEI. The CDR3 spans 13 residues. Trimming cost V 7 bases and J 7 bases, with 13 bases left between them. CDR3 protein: CASTPVRGGELFF. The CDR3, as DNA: TGTGCCAGCACACCGGTCCGGGGCGGGGAGCTGTTTTTT.

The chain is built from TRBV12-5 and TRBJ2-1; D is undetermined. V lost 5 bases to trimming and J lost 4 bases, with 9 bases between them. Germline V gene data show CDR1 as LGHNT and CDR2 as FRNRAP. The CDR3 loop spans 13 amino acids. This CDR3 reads CASGSPRYNEQFF. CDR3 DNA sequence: TGTGCTAGTGGTAGCCCCCGGTACAATGAGCAGTTCTTC.

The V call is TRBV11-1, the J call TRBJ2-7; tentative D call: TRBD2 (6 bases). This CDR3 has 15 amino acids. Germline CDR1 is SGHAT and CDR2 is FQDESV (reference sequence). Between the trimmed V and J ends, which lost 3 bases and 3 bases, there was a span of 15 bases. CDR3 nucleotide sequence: TGTGCCAGCAGCTTCCGTGGGGGGAGCCTCTACGAGCAGTACTTC. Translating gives CASSFRGGSLYEQYF.

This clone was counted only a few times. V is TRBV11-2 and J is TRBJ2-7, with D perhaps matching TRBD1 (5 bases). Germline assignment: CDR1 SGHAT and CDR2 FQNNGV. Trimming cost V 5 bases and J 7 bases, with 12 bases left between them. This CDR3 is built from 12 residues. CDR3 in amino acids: CASSPQGTEQYF. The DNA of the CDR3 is TGTGCCAGCAGCCCTCAGGGTACGGAGCAGTACTTC.

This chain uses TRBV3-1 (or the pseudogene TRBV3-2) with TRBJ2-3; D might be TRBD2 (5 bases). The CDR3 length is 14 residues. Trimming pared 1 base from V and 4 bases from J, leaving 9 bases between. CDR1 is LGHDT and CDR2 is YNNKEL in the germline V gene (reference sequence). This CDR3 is CASSQAGSADTQYF. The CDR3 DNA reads TGTGCCAGCAGCCAAGCGGGAAGCGCAGATACGCAGTATTTT.

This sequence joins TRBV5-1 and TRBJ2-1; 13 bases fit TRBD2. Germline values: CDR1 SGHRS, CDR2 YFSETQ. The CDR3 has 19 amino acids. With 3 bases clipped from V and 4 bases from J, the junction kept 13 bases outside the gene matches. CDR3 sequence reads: CASSWRLAGGRPTYNEQFF. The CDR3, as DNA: TGCGCCAGCAGCTGGCGACTAGCGGGGGGCCGTCCCACTTACAATGAGCAGTTCTTC.

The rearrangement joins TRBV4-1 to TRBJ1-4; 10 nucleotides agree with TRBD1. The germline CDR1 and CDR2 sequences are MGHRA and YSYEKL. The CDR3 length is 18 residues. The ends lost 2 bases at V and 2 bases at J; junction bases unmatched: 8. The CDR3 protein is CASSQLRDRGRTNEKLFF. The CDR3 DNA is TGCGCCAGCAGCCAACTCCGGGACAGGGGACGTACTAATGAAAAACTGTTTTTT.

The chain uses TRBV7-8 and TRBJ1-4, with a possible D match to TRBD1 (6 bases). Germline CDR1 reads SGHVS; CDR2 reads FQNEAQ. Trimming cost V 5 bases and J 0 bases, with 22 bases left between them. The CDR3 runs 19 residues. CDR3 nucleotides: TGTGCCAGCAGCCCTAAAGACATTCCTGGGACATCAACTAATGAAAAACTGTTTTTT. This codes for CASSPKDIPGTSTNEKLFF.

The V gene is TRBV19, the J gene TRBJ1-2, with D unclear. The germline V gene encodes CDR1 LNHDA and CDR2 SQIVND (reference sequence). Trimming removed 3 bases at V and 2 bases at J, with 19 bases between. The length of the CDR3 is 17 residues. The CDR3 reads CASSIGSIPSTNYGYTF. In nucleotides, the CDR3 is TGTGCCAGTAGTATCGGGTCCATCCCCTCAACGAACTATGGCTACACCTTC.